The 13 T cell receptor beta chains listed next were all sequenced from one sample in a study of blood T cell repertoires in COVID-19. Sequencing was performed with immunoSEQ multiplex PCR; in TCRdb, only in-frame clones are kept and a portion is missing. The sample has around 160,000 clones; around 86% are singletons. The sequenced material came from peripheral blood. The receptors were gathered from a man aged 18 to 29 with acute or convalescent COVID-19.

V gene TRBV9 combines with J gene TRBJ1-2, with 9 bases that match TRBD1. Germline CDR1 reads SGDLS; CDR2 reads YYNGEE. J gave up 3 bases and V 0 bases, and 3 bases lay outside the gene matches. CDR3 length: 15 amino acids. CDR3 sequence (DNA): TGTGCCAGCAGCGTAGAGGGACAGGGTGACTATGGCTACACCTTC. As protein: CASSVEGQGDYGYTF.

The chain links TRBV30 to TRBJ1-2, with D unresolved. The CDR3 is 11 amino acids. Germline-derived CDR1 and CDR2 are GTSNPN and SVGIG (reference sequence). Trimming took 4 bases from V and 8 from J, leaving 11 bases between them. The CDR3 is CAWISPVGYTF. CDR3 DNA: TGTGCCTGGATAAGCCCTGTGGGCTACACCTTC.

This clone was counted only a few times. The gene calls are TRBV6-1 and TRBJ1-5, with no clear D. V lost 3 bases and J lost 4, with 7 bases in between. Germline V CDR1 and CDR2: MNHNS, SASEGT. This CDR3 is 13 amino acids long. CDR3 sequence reads: CASSDVGNQPQHF. DNA for the CDR3: TGTGCCAGCAGTGACGTCGGGAATCAGCCCCAGCATTTT.

This chain links TRBV28 with TRBJ1-1; 7 positions match TRBD1. CDR1 is MDHEN, CDR2 SYDVKM, per germline. V trimming: 7 bases; J trimming: 8 bases; junction bases outside the gene matches: 10. CDR3 length: 13 residues. CDR3 residues: CASISSPDREAFF. DNA for the CDR3: TGTGCCAGCATTTCCTCCCCGGACAGGGAAGCTTTCTTT.

This clone was seen once. This sequence joins TRBV18 and TRBJ2-1, with 8 positions matching TRBD2. The germline V gene encodes CDR1 KGHSH and CDR2 LQKENI. Trimming at V came to 6 bases and at J to 5 bases, leaving 15 bases not matched to a gene. The length of the CDR3 is 17 residues. DNA for the CDR3: TGTGCCAGCTCCCAACAAGCCTCGGGGGGGCCCAACAATGAGCAGTTCTTC. Protein sequence: CASSQQASGGPNNEQFF. Filled out from reference TRBV18 and TRBJ2-1, the complete variable domain reads NAGVMQNPRHLVRRRGQEARLRCSPMKGHSHVYWYRQLPEEGLKFMVYLQKENIIDESGMPKERFSAEFPKEGPSILRIQQVVRGDSAAYFCASSQQASGGPNNEQFFGPGTRLTVL.

V gene TRBV5-5 combines with J gene TRBJ2-3; 11 bases map to TRBD1. V shed 4 bases, J shed 4 bases, and the junction held 5 bases outside the gene matches. The CDR3 is 15 amino acids. Germline V gene sequence: CDR1 SGHKS, CDR2 YYEKEE (reference sequence). The CDR3 is CASSPRDRGSDTQYF. The CDR3 DNA sequence: TGTGCCAGCAGCCCCCGGGACAGGGGGTCAGATACGCAGTATTTT.

The gene calls are TRBV4-1 and TRBJ1-4; D unresolved. Trimming pared 0 bases from V and 5 bases from J, leaving 16 bases between. The V gene's germline CDR1 is MGHRA and CDR2 YSYEKL. The CDR3 is 17 amino acids. For the CDR3, the DNA is TGCGCCAGCAGCCAAGAAATCGAGGGTTTAAGGAATGAAAAACTGTTTTTT. It specifies CASSQEIEGLRNEKLFF.

The rearrangement uses TRBV2 and TRBJ2-3, with 9 bases identical to TRBD1. Germline loops: CDR1 SNHLY, CDR2 FYNNEI. V was pared by 6 bases and J by 1 base, with 5 bases of the junction left unmatched. The length of the CDR3 is 15 residues. The CDR3 DNA reads as TGTGCCAGCAGCGTTGACAGGGGGGGCACAGATACGCAGTATTTT. Protein product: CASSVDRGGTDTQYF.

This chain links TRBV7-6 with TRBJ1-1, with TRBD1 matching over 7 bases. The V gene's germline CDR1 is SGHVS and CDR2 FNYEAQ. This CDR3 has 16 residues. V dropped 1 base and J dropped 1; count of bases not matched to a gene: 6. The CDR3 DNA follows: TGTGCCAGCAGCTTAGAAGGGGGCAATGGGAACACTGAAGCTTTCTTT. It translates to CASSLEGGNGNTEAFF.

The CDR3 nucleotides are TGTGCCAGCAGTTCGTCGGCGGGACAGGTTCCCTACGAGCAGTACGTC. It encodes CASSSSAGQVPYEQYV. The chain links TRBV28 to TRBJ2-7, with 8 bases fitting TRBD1. There are 16 residues in the CDR3. Germline V CDR1 and CDR2: MDHEN, SYDVKM. The V segment lost 4 bases and the J segment 2 bases; nucleotides outside the gene matches: 10.

This clone was picked up one time. V gene TRBV6-6 combines with J gene TRBJ1-2; D uncertain. The CDR3 runs 16 residues. V lost 2 bases and J lost 4, with 17 bases in between. In germline, CDR1 is MNHNY, CDR2 SVGAGI (reference sequence). The DNA for the CDR3 is TGTGCCAGCAGTTACCACCAGATGGGAGAGGGCTATGGCTACACCTTC. Translating gives CASSYHQMGEGYGYTF.

J is TRBJ1-4 and V is TRBV5-1; 9 bases map to TRBD1. V was clipped by 4 bases and J by 8 bases; unmatched bases: 6. Germline V lookup: CDR1 SGHRS, CDR2 YFSETQ. There are 14 residues in the CDR3. CDR3 loop: CASSTGTGREKLFF. The CDR3 region has the DNA TGCGCCAGCAGCACCGGGACAGGGCGAGAAAAACTGTTTTTT.

V and J are TRBV5-4 and TRBJ1-2; no reliable D call. Trimming cost V 4 bases and J 4 bases, with 17 bases left between them. Germline CDR1 and CDR2: SGHNT and YYREEE (reference sequence). The CDR3 covers 15 residues. The CDR3: CASSPSPGLGYGYTF. As DNA, the CDR3 is TGTGCCAGCAGCCCTTCCCCAGGCCTCGGCTATGGCTACACCTTC.